Listed here is a single TCR beta chain. Under the authors' procedure: Reference gene primer amplification in the assay estimated nucleated cell counts. The table came from immunoSEQ multiplex PCR; TCRdb's copy has only in-frame clones and leaves some out. That table gives V, J and clone size, and the DNA gave D and trimming. This sample has tens of thousands of clones, with roughly nine tenths found just once. Per germline, CDR1 LGHDT and CDR2 YNNKEL (reference sequence). This CDR3 spans 15 amino acids. After removal of 3 bases from V and 11 bases from J, the junction contained 9 bases not matched to a gene. These data are taken from a study of blood T cell repertoires in COVID-19.

This chain connects TRBV3-1 (or the pseudogene TRBV3-2) to TRBJ1-4; 10 nucleotides line up with TRBD1. Sequenced sample: peripheral blood. The sequence derives from a man aged 55 to 70 with acute or convalescent COVID-19. CDR3: CASSQAGTGERKLFF. CDR3 sequence (DNA): TGTGCCAGCAGCCAGGCCGGGACAGGGGAACGTAAACTGTTTTTT.